This T cell receptor beta chain was identified during a study of metastatic and nonmetastatic thyroid tumors. About the study: Repertoires from blood and tumor or nodule tissue of malignant and benign thyroid patients were compared.

Until they underwent thyroid surgery, no patient had received any treatment. TCRdb re-processed the PCR reads through MiXCR. The sample lists about 11,000 clones; just under 30% were seen once. CDR1 SGHRS and CDR2 YFSETQ come from the germline V gene. The CDR3 loop spans 16 amino acids. Trimming stripped 1 base from V and 2 bases from J, with 10 bases between. Details on this clone: Its matching antigen is unknown.

Study observations and caveats: Patients with malignant thyroid tumors reportedly had significantly higher TCR beta diversity than those with benign nodules, in blood and tumor.

The sequenced sample consisted of tumor tissue. V is TRBV5-1 and J is TRBJ2-6, with D perhaps matching TRBD1 or TRBD2 (5 bases each). The receptor was isolated from a female donor with papillary thyroid cancer or a benign thyroid nodule (not recorded which). Some clones in this sample may be carry-over from other donors' samples. The DNA of the CDR3 is TGCGCCAGCAGCTTGACGGGGACCGCTGGGGCCAACGTCCTGACTTTC. Its protein is CASSLTGTAGANVLTF.